This record looks at one T cell receptor (beta chain) sequence and its context. This record belongs to a study of blood T cell repertoires in COVID-19. Turning to the study itself: Researchers got acute and convalescent COVID-19 samples from the United States, Italy and Spain.

Germline-derived CDR1 and CDR2 are MGHDK and SYGVNS. The CDR3 sequence is 14 residues long. Losses at the gene ends were 4 bases for V and 6 bases for J; bases not matched to a gene: 5. Clones were sequenced by immunoSEQ multiplex PCR, and TCRdb holds only the in-frame ones, with some missing. The sample has about 180,000 clones, roughly nine tenths seen once. The source material was PBMCs or T cells enriched from blood (not recorded which). The TCR sequence derives from a woman aged 35 to 49 with acute COVID-19. J is TRBJ1-5 and V is TRBV25-1; 8 bases match TRBD1. The CDR3 DNA reads TGTGCCAGCAGTGCTCCAGGGGGCGGTCAGCCCCAGCATTTT. Protein product: CASSAPGGGQPQHF.